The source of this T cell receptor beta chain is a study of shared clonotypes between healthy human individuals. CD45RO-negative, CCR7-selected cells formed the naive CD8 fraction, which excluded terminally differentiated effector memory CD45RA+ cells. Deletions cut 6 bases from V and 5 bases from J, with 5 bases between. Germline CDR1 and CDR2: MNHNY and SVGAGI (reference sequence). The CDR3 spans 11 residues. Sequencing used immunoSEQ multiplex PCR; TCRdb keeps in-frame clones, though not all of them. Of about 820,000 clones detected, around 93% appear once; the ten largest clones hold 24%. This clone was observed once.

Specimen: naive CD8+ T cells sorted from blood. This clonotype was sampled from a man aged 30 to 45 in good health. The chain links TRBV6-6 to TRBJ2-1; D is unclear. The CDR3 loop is CASRVDNEQFF. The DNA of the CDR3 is TGTGCCAGCAGGGTCGACAATGAGCAGTTCTTC.